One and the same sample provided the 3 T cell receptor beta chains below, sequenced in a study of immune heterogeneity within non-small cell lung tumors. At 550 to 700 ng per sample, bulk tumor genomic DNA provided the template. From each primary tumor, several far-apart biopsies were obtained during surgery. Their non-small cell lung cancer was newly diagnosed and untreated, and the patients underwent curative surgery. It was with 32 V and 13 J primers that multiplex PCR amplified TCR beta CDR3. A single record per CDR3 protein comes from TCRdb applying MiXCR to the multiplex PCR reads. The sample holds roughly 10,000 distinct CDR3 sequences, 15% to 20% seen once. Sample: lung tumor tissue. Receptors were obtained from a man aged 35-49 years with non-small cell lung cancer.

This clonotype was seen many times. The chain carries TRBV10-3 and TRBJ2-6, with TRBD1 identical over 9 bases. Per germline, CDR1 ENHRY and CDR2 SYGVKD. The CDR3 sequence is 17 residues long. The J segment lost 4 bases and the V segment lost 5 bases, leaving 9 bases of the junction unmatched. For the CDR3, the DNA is TGTGCCATCAGTTTTCCGGGACAGGGTACCGGGGCCAACGTCCTGACTTTC. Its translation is CAISFPGQGTGANVLTF.

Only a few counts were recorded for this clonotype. The CDR3 DNA reads as TGTGCCAGCAGTCCCTCGGGACAGGTGTACGAGCAGTACTTC. Translation gives CASSPSGQVYEQYF. The chain combines TRBV28 with TRBJ2-7, with 8 bases lining up with TRBD1. The CDR3 sequence is 14 residues long. V shed 5 bases, J shed 4 bases, and the junction held 7 bases outside the gene matches. Germline V gene data show CDR1 as MDHEN and CDR2 as SYDVKM.

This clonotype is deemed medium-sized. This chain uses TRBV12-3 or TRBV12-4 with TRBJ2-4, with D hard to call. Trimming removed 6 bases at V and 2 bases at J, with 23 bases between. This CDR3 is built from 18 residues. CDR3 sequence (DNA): TGTGCCAGCAGCCCTACCGGGCCCCAAGTCCTTACCAAAAACATTCAGTACTTC. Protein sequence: CASSPTGPQVLTKNIQYF.